These T cell receptor beta chains were read from a single sample in a study of spatial heterogeneity in lung cancer. In TCRdb, the 5' RACE reads were re-called with MiXCR into one record per CDR3 protein. This table holds under 4,000 distinct CDR3 sequences, roughly 40% found once. Sequenced here: PBMCs, sampled at surgery. The receptors originated from a male donor with early-stage non-small cell lung cancer. Each CDR3 is given with its conserved first and last residue. Each record gives: J gene, V gene, clone size, D gene, CDR3 protein, CDR3 DNA. D genes are given only for firm matches. Clone size appears in some rows only: once, few, many, or a class for an expanded clone.

>TRBJ2-3|TRBV28|NA|NA
CASSLQGARTDTQYF
TGTGCCAGCAGTTTACAAGGAGCGCGCACAGATACGCAGTATTTT
>TRBJ2-3|TRBV25-1|hyperexpanded|TRBD2
CASGVGAGDTDTQYF
TGTGCCAGCGGCGTTGGAGCGGGGGATACAGATACGCAGTATTTT
>TRBJ2-7|TRBV20-1|few|TRBD1
CSALGQGAYEQYF
TGCAGTGCTCTGGGACAGGGGGCCTACGAGCAGTACTTC
>TRBJ2-2|TRBV12-3/TRBV12-4|medium-sized|NA
CASSDTGGAGELFF
TGTGCCAGCAGTGACACAGGGGGGGCCGGGGAGCTGTTTTTT
>TRBJ2-7|TRBV20-1|many|TRBD2
CSARSTSEGSEQYF
TGCAGTGCTAGATCGACTAGCGAAGGGAGCGAGCAGTACTTC
>TRBJ1-5|TRBV28|NA|TRBD1
CASSLGQGNQPQHF
TGTGCCAGCAGTCTCGGACAGGGCAATCAGCCCCAGCATTTT
>TRBJ2-7|TRBV29-1|NA|NA
CSVKPGQMKYEQYF
TGCAGCGTGAAACCCGGACAGATGAAATACGAGCAGTACTTC
>TRBJ2-1|TRBV7-3|large|NA
CASSLFTGRSSYNEQFF
TGTGCCAGCAGCTTATTCACGGGGAGGAGCTCCTACAATGAGCAGTTCTTC
>TRBJ2-6|TRBV4-3|NA|NA
CASSPSTRGSGANVLTF
TGCGCCAGCAGCCCTTCCACGAGGGGCTCTGGGGCCAACGTCCTGACTTTC
>TRBJ2-2|TRBV12-3/TRBV12-4|NA|NA
CASRGLAETGELFF
TGTGCCAGCAGGGGCCTAGCAGAGACCGGGGAGCTGTTTTTT
>TRBJ2-7|TRBV3-1|NA|NA
CASSQPPSYEQYF
TGTGCCAGCAGCCAACCTCCCTCCTACGAGCAGTACTTC
>TRBJ2-1|TRBV4-1|NA|NA
CASSQGGGKYNEQFF
TGCGCCAGCAGCCAAGGGGGCGGGAAATACAATGAGCAGTTCTTC
>TRBJ2-1|TRBV5-1|NA|TRBD2
CASSAASGGSGEQFF
TGCGCCAGCAGCGCGGCTAGCGGGGGCTCGGGTGAGCAGTTCTTC
>TRBJ2-5|TRBV20-1|NA|NA
CSARRASVHTQETQYF
TGCAGTGCTAGGAGGGCAAGCGTTCATACCCAAGAGACCCAGTACTTC
>TRBJ2-3|TRBV19|NA|NA
CASSPKGEHTQYF
TGTGCCAGTAGTCCCAAGGGCGAGCATACGCAGTATTTT
>TRBJ2-1|TRBV28|NA|TRBD2
CASIWTSGYNEQFF
TGTGCCAGCATCTGGACTAGCGGGTACAATGAGCAGTTCTTC
>TRBJ2-7|TRBV7-2|many|NA
CASSLSTLYEQYF
TGTGCCAGCAGCTTAAGTACCCTCTACGAGCAGTACTTC
>TRBJ2-1|TRBV20-1|NA|TRBD2
CSAHSGGYYNEQFF
TGCAGTGCGCATAGCGGGGGATATTACAATGAGCAGTTCTTC
>TRBJ2-7|TRBV7-2|many|TRBD2
CASSYSGVSYEQYF
TGTGCCAGCTCTTATAGCGGGGTAAGCTACGAGCAGTACTTC
>TRBJ2-3|TRBV5-1|many|NA
CASSLWTRATDTQYF
TGCGCCAGCAGCTTGTGGACACGAGCCACAGATACGCAGTATTTT
>TRBJ2-7|TRBV15|NA|NA
CATSKEPSYEQYF
TGTGCCACCAGCAAGGAGCCGTCATACGAGCAGTACTTC
>TRBJ2-7|TRBV6-2/TRBV6-3|NA|NA
CASSSRLAYEQYF
TGTGCCAGCAGTTCCAGACTGGCATACGAGCAGTACTTC
>TRBJ2-7|TRBV7-3|medium-sized|TRBD1
CASSSSSTGAEQYF
TGTGCCAGCAGCTCGAGTTCGACAGGGGCCGAGCAGTACTTC
>TRBJ2-1|TRBV24-1|few|TRBD2
CATQGPAGDLEQFF
TGTGCCACACAAGGACCAGCGGGAGATCTTGAGCAGTTCTTC
>TRBJ2-7|TRBV23-1|NA|NA
CASKRGGSVNEQYF
TGCGCCAGCAAACGTGGGGGATCGGTTAACGAGCAGTACTTC
>TRBJ1-5|TRBV7-9|medium-sized|NA
CASSFSGAGDQPQHF
TGTGCCAGCAGCTTTTCAGGGGCTGGGGATCAGCCCCAGCATTTT
>TRBJ2-4|TRBV28|NA|NA
CASRISNIQYF
TGTGCCAGCAGGATCAGCAACATTCAGTACTTC
>TRBJ2-1|TRBV6-4|once|TRBD2
CASSKTSGRAYNEQFF
TGTGCCAGCAGCAAAACTAGCGGGAGGGCTTACAATGAGCAGTTCTTC
>TRBJ2-3|TRBV2|once|TRBD2
CASHWEGADTQYF
TGTGCCAGCCATTGGGAGGGAGCAGATACGCAGTATTTT
>TRBJ2-1|TRBV20-1|medium-sized|TRBD1
CSASTPGQGAIEQFF
TGCAGTGCTAGTACTCCGGGACAGGGGGCTATTGAGCAGTTCTTC
>TRBJ2-3|TRBV15|few|NA
CATSRDLIGVQADTQYF
TGTGCCACCAGCAGAGATTTAATCGGGGTTCAGGCAGATACGCAGTATTTT
>TRBJ2-1|TRBV4-3|NA|NA
CASSQAGLILRYNEQFF
TGCGCCAGCAGCCAAGCGGGGCTCATCCTTCGTTACAATGAGCAGTTCTTC
>TRBJ2-5|TRBV6-6|NA|TRBD2
CASREIAGRTTQYF
TGTGCCAGCCGGGAGATAGCGGGGCGTACGACCCAGTACTTC
>TRBJ2-3|TRBV28|NA|TRBD1
CASRKTGTDTQYF
TGTGCCAGCAGAAAGACAGGGACAGATACGCAGTATTTT
>TRBJ1-5|TRBV5-1|few|NA
CASSLDGGPNQPQHF
TGCGCCAGCAGCTTAGACGGAGGGCCTAATCAGCCCCAGCATTTT
>TRBJ1-6|TRBV18|once|TRBD1
CASSPEQGAESPLHF
TGTGCCAGCTCACCTGAACAGGGGGCTGAATCACCCCTCCACTTT
>TRBJ2-3|TRBV28|few|TRBD2
CAISRTSVDTQYF
TGTGCCATCAGCCGGACTAGTGTGGATACGCAGTATTTT
>TRBJ2-2|TRBV6-2/TRBV6-3|NA|NA
CASSYRLGGELFF
TGTGCCAGCAGTTACCGGCTAGGTGGGGAGCTGTTTTTT
>TRBJ2-7|TRBV6-2/TRBV6-3|many|NA
CASSYVGTYEQYF
TGTGCCAGCAGTTACGTCGGGACCTACGAGCAGTACTTC
>TRBJ2-4|TRBV12-3/TRBV12-4|NA|NA
CASTSLGIQYF
TGTGCCAGCACCTCTCTAGGGATTCAGTACTTC
>TRBJ2-1|TRBV7-6|NA|TRBD1
CASSLGLGTGINNEQFF
TGTGCCAGCAGCTTAGGCCTGGGGACAGGGATAAACAATGAGCAGTTCTTC
>TRBJ1-1|TRBV7-9|NA|TRBD1
CASSPGGGMNTEAFF
TGTGCCAGCAGCCCAGGGGGAGGGATGAACACTGAAGCTTTCTTT
>TRBJ1-1|TRBV6-5|NA|NA
CASSYQGWTEAFF
TGTGCCAGCAGTTACCAGGGGTGGACTGAAGCTTTCTTT
>TRBJ1-6|TRBV4-1|many|TRBD1
CASSPTGDNSPLHF
TGCGCCAGCAGCCCGACAGGGGACAATTCACCCCTCCACTTT
>TRBJ1-1|TRBV29-1|NA|NA
CSVGQMNTEAFF
TGCAGCGTCGGACAGATGAACACTGAAGCTTTCTTT
>TRBJ2-2|TRBV6-6|NA|NA
CASRKLRENTGELFF
TGTGCCAGCCGAAAGTTGCGGGAAAACACCGGGGAGCTGTTTTTT
>TRBJ2-7|TRBV7-2|many|TRBD2
CASSPRSGRAYEQYF
TGTGCCAGCAGCCCTCGTAGCGGGAGGGCCTACGAGCAGTACTTC
>TRBJ2-1|TRBV7-6|few|TRBD1
CASSHGTGSYNEQFF
TGTGCCAGCAGCCATGGGACAGGCTCCTACAATGAGCAGTTCTTC
>TRBJ1-1|TRBV6-1|few|NA
CASGSFLGTEAFF
TGTGCCAGCGGGTCGTTCCTCGGCACTGAAGCTTTCTTT
>TRBJ2-1|TRBV20-1|NA|NA
CSARDPRTRNEQFF
TGCAGTGCTAGAGACCCGAGGACAAGGAATGAGCAGTTCTTC
>TRBJ1-4|TRBV11-2|many|NA
CASSPLGNEKLFF
TGTGCCAGCAGCCCCCTCGGGAATGAAAAACTGTTTTTT
>TRBJ2-2|TRBV10-1|few|NA
CASKETANTGELFF
TGCGCCAGCAAGGAGACAGCGAACACCGGGGAGCTGTTTTTT
>TRBJ2-1|TRBV7-8|NA|NA
CASSYGSRTQNEQFF
TGTGCCAGCAGCTACGGGTCCCGGACCCAGAATGAGCAGTTCTTC
>TRBJ2-7|TRBV4-3|NA|NA
CASSQDRGSYEQYF
TGCGCCAGCAGCCAAGATCGAGGGTCCTACGAGCAGTACTTC
>TRBJ2-4|TRBV20-1|few|TRBD1
CSARDQAGGNIQYF
TGCAGTGCTAGAGATCAAGCAGGGGGAAACATTCAGTACTTC
>TRBJ1-4|TRBV28|medium-sized|NA
CASSFARGTTNEKLFF
TGTGCCAGCAGTTTCGCGAGGGGGACAACTAATGAAAAACTGTTTTTT
>TRBJ2-7|TRBV13|NA|TRBD2
CASSSNPTSGDYEQYF
TGTGCCAGCAGCTCCAATCCGACTAGCGGAGACTACGAGCAGTACTTC
>TRBJ2-5|TRBV28|many|TRBD1
CASGTGDGGTQYF
TGTGCCAGCGGCACAGGGGATGGGGGGACCCAGTACTTC
>TRBJ2-1|TRBV6-5|NA|NA
CASKGQTSYNEQFF
TGTGCCAGCAAAGGGCAAACCTCCTACAATGAGCAGTTCTTC